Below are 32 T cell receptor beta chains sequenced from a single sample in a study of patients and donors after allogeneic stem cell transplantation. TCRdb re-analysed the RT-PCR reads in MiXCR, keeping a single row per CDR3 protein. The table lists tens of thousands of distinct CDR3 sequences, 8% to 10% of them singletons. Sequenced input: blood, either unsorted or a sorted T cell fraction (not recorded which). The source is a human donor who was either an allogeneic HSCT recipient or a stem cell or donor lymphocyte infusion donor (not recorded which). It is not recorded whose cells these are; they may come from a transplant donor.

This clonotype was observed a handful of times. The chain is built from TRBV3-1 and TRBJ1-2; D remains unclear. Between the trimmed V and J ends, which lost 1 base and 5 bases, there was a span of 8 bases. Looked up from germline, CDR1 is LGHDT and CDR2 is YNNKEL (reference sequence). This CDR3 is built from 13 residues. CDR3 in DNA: TGTGCCAGCAGCCAAGGGGTTTGGTATGGCTACACCTTC. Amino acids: CASSQGVWYGYTF.

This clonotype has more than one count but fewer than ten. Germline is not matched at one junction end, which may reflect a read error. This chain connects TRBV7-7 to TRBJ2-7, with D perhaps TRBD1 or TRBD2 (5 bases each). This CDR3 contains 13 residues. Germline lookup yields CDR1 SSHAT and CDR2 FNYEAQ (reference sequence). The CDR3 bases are TGTGCTAGCAGCTTTACCGGGACGGACGAGCAGTACTTC. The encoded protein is CASSFTGTDEQYF.

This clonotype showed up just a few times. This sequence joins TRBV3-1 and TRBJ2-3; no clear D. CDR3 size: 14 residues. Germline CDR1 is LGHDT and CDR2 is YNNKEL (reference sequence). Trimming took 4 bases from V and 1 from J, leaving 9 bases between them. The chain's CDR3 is CASSRNLGTDTQYF. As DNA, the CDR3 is TGTGCCAGCAGCCGAAATCTAGGCACAGATACGCAGTATTTT.

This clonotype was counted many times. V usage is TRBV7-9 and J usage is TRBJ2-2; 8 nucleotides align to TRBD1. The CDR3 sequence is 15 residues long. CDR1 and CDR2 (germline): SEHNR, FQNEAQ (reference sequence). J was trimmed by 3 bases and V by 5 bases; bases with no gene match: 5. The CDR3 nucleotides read TGTGCCAGCAGCCCCGGGACAGGATACACCGGGGAGCTGTTTTTT. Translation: CASSPGTGYTGELFF. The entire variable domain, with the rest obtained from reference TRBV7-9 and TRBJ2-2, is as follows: DTGVSQNPRHKITKRGQNVTFRCDPISEHNRLYWYRQTLGQGPEFLTYFQNEAQLEKSRLLSDRFSAERPKGSFSTLEIQRTEQGDSAMYLCASSPGTGYTGELFFGEGSRLTVL.

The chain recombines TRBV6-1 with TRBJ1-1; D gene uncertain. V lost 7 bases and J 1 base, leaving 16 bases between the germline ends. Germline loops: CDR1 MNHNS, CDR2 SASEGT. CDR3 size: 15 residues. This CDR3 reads CASTAVEGGNTEAFF. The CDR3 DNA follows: TGTGCCAGCACGGCTGTTGAAGGCGGGAACACTGAAGCTTTCTTT.

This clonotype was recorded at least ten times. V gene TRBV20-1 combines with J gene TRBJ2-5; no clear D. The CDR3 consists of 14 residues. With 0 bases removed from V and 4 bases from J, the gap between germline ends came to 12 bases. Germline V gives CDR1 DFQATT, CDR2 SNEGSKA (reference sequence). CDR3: CSARETPQGETQYF. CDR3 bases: TGCAGTGCTAGAGAGACTCCCCAAGGAGAGACCCAGTACTTC.

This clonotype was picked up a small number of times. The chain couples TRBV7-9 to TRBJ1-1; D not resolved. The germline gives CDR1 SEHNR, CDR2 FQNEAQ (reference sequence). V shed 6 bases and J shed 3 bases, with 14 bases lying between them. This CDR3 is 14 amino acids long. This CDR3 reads CASSPRSHDTEAFF. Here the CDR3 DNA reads TGTGCCAGCAGTCCCCGCTCACATGACACTGAAGCTTTCTTT. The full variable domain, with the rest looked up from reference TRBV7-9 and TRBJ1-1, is DTGVSQNPRHKITKRGQNVTFRCDPISEHNRLYWYRQTLGQGPEFLTYFQNEAQLEKSRLLSDRFSAERPKGSFSTLEIQRTEQGDSAMYLCASSPRSHDTEAFFGQGTRLTVV.

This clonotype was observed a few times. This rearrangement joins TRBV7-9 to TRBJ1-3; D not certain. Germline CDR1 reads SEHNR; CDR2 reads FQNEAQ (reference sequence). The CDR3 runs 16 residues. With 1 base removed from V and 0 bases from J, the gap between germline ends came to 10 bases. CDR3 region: CASSLDHSFSGNTIYF. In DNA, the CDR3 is TGTGCCAGCAGCTTAGACCACAGTTTCTCTGGAAACACCATATATTTT.

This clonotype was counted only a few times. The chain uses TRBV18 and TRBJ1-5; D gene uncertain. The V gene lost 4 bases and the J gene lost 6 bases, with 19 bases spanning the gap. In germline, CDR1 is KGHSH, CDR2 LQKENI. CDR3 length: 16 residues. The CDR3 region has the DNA TGTGCCAGCTCACTCACCTCGGGCAGGCGGCTTCAGCCCCAGCATTTT. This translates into CASSLTSGRRLQPQHF. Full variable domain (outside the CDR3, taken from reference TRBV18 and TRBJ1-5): NAGVMQNPRHLVRRRGQEARLRCSPMKGHSHVYWYRQLPEEGLKFMVYLQKENIIDESGMPKERFSAEFPKEGPSILRIQQVVRGDSAAYFCASSLTSGRRLQPQHFGDGTRLSIL.

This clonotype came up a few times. The CDR3 sequence is CASSQDQGLFGTEAFF. The CDR3 bases are TGTGCCAGCAGCCAAGACCAGGGTCTCTTTGGGACTGAAGCTTTCTTT. This rearrangement joins TRBV3-1 to TRBJ1-1; D is possibly TRBD1 (5 bases). V lost 0 bases to trimming and J lost 5 bases, with 16 bases between them. Germline loops: CDR1 LGHDT, CDR2 YNNKEL (reference sequence). CDR3 length equals 16 residues.

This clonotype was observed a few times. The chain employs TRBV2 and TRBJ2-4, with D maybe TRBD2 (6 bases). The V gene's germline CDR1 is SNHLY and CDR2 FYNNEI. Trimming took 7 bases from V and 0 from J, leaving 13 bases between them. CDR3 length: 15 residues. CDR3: CASTRTILAKNIQYF. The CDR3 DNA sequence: TGTGCCAGCACTAGGACTATCCTAGCCAAAAACATTCAGTACTTC.

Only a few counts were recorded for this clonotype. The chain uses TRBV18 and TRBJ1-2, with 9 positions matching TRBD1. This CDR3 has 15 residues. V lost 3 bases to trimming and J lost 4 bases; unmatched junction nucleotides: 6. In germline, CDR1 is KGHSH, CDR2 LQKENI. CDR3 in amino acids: CASSPSGQGFYGYTF. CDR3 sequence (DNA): TGTGCCAGCTCACCTTCGGGACAGGGTTTCTATGGCTACACCTTC. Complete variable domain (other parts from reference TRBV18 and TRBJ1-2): NAGVMQNPRHLVRRRGQEARLRCSPMKGHSHVYWYRQLPEEGLKFMVYLQKENIIDESGMPKERFSAEFPKEGPSILRIQQVVRGDSAAYFCASSPSGQGFYGYTFGSGTRLTVV.

The CDR3 region is CASSTTGQYFDTQYF. The CDR3, as DNA: TGTGCCAGCAGCACCACGGGACAGTACTTTGATACGCAGTATTTT. The rearrangement joins TRBV7-9 to TRBJ2-3, with 7 bases that match TRBD1. This CDR3 is 15 amino acids long. V lost 5 bases and J lost 6; bases outside the gene matches: 11. Germline-derived CDR1 and CDR2 are SEHNR and FQNEAQ (reference sequence).

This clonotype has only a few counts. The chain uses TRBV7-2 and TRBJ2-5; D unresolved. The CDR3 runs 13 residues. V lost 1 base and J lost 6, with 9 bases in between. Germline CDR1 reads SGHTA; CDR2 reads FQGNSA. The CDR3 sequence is CASSLEGVKTQYF. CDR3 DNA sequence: TGTGCCAGCAGCTTAGAGGGTGTAAAGACCCAGTACTTC.

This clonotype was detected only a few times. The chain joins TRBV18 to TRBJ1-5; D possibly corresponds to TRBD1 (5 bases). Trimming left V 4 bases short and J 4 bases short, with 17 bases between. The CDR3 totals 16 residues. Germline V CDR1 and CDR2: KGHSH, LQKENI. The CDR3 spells CASSLHGSGSNQPQHF. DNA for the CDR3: TGTGCCAGCTCACTCCATGGATCAGGGTCGAATCAGCCCCAGCATTTT. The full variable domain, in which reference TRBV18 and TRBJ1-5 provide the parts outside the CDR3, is NAGVMQNPRHLVRRRGQEARLRCSPMKGHSHVYWYRQLPEEGLKFMVYLQKENIIDESGMPKERFSAEFPKEGPSILRIQQVVRGDSAAYFCASSLHGSGSNQPQHFGDGTRLSIL.

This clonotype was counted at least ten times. The CDR3 spells CASSKGQGAIGNTIYF. The CDR3 nucleotides are TGTGCCAGCAGCAAGGGACAGGGGGCCATTGGAAACACCATATATTTT. The chain recombines TRBV7-9 with TRBJ1-3, with 12 bases matching TRBD1. The V and J ends lost 5 bases and 3 bases, in that order; junction bases with no gene match: 5. The CDR3 is 16 residues long. Germline CDR1 and CDR2: SEHNR and FQNEAQ (reference sequence).

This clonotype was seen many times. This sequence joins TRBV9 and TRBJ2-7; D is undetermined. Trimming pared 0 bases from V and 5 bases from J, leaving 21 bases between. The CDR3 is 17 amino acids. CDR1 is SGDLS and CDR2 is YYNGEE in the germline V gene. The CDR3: CASSVESAVGWKNEQYF. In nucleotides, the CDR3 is TGTGCCAGCAGCGTAGAATCTGCAGTGGGGTGGAAAAACGAGCAGTACTTC.

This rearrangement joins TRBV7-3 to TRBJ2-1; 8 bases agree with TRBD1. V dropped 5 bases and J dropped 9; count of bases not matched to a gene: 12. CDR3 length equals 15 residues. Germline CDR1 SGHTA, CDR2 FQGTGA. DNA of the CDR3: TGTGCCAGCAGCCCGGACAGGGAACCTACGGGTGAGCAGTTCTTC. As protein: CASSPDREPTGEQFF.

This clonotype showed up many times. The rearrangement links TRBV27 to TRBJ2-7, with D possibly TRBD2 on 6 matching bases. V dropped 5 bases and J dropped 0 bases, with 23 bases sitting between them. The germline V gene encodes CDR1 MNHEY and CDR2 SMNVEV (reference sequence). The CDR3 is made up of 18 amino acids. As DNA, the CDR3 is TGTGCCAGCAGTCCTCCCAGGCGGGGTTTATGGCCCTCCTACGAGCAGTACTTC. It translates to CASSPPRRGLWPSYEQYF.

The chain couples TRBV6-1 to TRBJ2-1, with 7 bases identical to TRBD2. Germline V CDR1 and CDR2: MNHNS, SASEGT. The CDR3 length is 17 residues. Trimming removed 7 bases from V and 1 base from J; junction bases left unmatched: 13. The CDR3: CASTPTLGGDSYNEQFF. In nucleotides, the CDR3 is TGTGCCAGCACCCCAACCCTGGGGGGGGATTCCTACAATGAGCAGTTCTTC.

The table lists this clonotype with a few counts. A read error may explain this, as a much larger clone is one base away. CDR3 sequence (DNA): TGTGCCAGCAGCTTAGCGTACGGGGGGGCCGGAAATACGCAGTATTTT. Translated, it gives CASSLAYGGAGNTQYF. The genes are TRBV7-8 and TRBJ2-3; 8 nucleotides match TRBD2. CDR1 SGHVS and CDR2 FQNEAQ come from the germline V gene. This CDR3 contains 16 residues. The junction had 9 bases not matched to a gene; V was cut back by 0 bases and J by 7 bases. Drawing the rest from reference TRBV7-8 and TRBJ2-3, the complete variable domain is GAGVSQSPRYKVAKRGQDVALRCDPISGHVSLFWYQQALGQGPEFLTYFQNEAQLDKSGLPSDRFFAERPEGSVSTLKIQRTQQEDSAVYLCASSLAYGGAGNTQYFGPGTRLTVL.

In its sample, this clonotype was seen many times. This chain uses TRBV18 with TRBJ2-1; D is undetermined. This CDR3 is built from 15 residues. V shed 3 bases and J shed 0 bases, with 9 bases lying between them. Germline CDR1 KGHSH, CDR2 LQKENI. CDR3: CASSPGPISYNEQFF. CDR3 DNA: TGTGCCAGCTCACCGGGCCCAATCTCCTACAATGAGCAGTTCTTC.

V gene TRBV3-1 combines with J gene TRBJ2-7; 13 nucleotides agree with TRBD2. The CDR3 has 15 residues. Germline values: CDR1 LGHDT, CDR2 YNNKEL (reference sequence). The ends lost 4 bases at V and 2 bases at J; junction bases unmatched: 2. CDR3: CASSRTSGSAYEQYF. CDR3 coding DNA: TGTGCCAGCAGCCGGACTAGCGGGAGTGCCTACGAGCAGTACTTC.

The CDR3 loop is CASNRGLLYGYTF. CDR3 nucleotide sequence: TGTGCCAGCAATCGGGGACTGCTCTATGGCTACACCTTC. The chain recombines TRBV7-9 with TRBJ1-2; D is perhaps TRBD1 (5 bases). Trimming left V 7 bases short and J 4 bases short, with 13 bases between. CDR1 and CDR2 (germline): SEHNR, FQNEAQ (reference sequence). The length of the CDR3 is 13 residues.

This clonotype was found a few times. CDR3 loop: CSVERNYGYTF. The CDR3 bases are TGCAGCGTTGAGAGAAACTATGGCTACACCTTC. The chain couples TRBV29-1 to TRBJ1-2, with no clear D. V was clipped by 3 bases and J by 2 bases, with 4 bases between them. In germline, CDR1 is SQVTM, CDR2 ANQGSEA. The CDR3 is 11 residues long. Looking up the rest from reference TRBV29-1 and TRBJ1-2 gives the full variable domain: SAVISQKPSRDICQRGTSLTIQCQVDSQVTMMFWYRQQPGQSLTLIATANQGSEATYESGFVIDKFPISRPNLTFSTLTVSNMSPEDSSIYLCSVERNYGYTFGSGTRLTVV.

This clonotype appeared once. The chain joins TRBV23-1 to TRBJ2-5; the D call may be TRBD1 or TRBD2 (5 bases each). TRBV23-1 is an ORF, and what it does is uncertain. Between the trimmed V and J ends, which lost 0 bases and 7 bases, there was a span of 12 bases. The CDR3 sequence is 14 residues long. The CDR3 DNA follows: TGCGCCAGCAGTCAATCTCTTGGTGGGGGGACCCAGTACTTC. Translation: CASSQSLGGGTQYF.

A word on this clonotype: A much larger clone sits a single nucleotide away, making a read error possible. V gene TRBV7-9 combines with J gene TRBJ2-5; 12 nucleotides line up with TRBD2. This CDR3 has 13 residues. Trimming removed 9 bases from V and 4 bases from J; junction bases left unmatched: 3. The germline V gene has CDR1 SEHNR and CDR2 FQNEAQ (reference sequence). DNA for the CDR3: TGTGCCAGAAGGGGACTAGCGGGAGAGACCCAGTACTTC. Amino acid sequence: CARRGLAGETQYF.

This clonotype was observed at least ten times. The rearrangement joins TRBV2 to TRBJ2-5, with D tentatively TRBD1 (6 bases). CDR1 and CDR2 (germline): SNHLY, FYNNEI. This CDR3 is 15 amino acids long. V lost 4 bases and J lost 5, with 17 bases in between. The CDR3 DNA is TGTGCCAGCAGTGCCGAACAGGGAAAAGGGGAGACCCAGTACTTC. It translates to CASSAEQGKGETQYF.

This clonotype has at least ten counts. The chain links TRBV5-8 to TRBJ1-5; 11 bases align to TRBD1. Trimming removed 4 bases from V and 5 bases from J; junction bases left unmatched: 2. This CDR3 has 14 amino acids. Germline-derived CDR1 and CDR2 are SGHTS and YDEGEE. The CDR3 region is CASSPGQGDQPQHF. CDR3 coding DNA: TGTGCCAGCAGCCCGGGACAGGGGGATCAGCCCCAGCATTTT.

Here the CDR3 reads CASSLGGQENYGYTF. CDR3 sequence (DNA): TGTGCCAGCAGTTTGGGAGGACAGGAGAACTATGGCTACACCTTC. The rearrangement joins TRBV28 to TRBJ1-2; 7 bases map to TRBD1. Per the germline V gene, CDR1 is MDHEN and CDR2 is SYDVKM. After removal of 3 bases from V and 2 bases from J, the junction contained 6 bases not matched to a gene. This CDR3 is built from 15 residues.

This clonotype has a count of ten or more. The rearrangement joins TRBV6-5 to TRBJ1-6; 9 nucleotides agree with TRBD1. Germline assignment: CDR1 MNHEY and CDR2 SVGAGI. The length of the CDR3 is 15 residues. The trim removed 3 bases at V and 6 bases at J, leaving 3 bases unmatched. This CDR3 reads CASSYLGQGNSPLHF. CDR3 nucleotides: TGTGCCAGCAGTTATCTGGGACAGGGTAATTCACCCCTCCACTTT.

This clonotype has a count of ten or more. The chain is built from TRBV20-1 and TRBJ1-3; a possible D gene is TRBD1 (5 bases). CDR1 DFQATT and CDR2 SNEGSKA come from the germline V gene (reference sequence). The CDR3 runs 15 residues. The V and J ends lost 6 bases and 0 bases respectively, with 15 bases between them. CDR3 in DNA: TGCAGTGCAGACAGACCCGCGAGCTCTGGAAACACCATATATTTT. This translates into CSADRPASSGNTIYF.